This TCR beta chain originates from a study of cytomegalovirus exposure and HLA in healthy donors. PCR used 60 Vbeta primers and 13 Jbeta primers. Clones were read by immunoSEQ multiplex PCR, and TCRdb kept only the in-frame ones, dropping some. This table lists some 130,000 clones. The sequenced sample was PBMCs. The origin of this receptor is a woman aged 40 to 55 in good health and CMV-seronegative.

CDR3 bases: TGTGCCAGCAGCGTAGATTTGTCGGGGACTCGGTACTTC. Protein: CASSVDLSGTRYF. This chain uses TRBV9 with TRBJ2-7, with a possible D match to TRBD2 (6 bases). This CDR3 is 13 amino acids long. Trimming pared 0 bases from V and 12 bases from J, leaving 16 bases between. Germline assignment: CDR1 SGDLS and CDR2 YYNGEE.